This entry lists 10 T cell receptor beta chains sequenced from one sample in a study of response to subunit inactivated influenza vaccine. A single record per CDR3 protein comes from TCRdb applying MiXCR to the RT-PCR reads. This table holds about 610,000 distinct CDR3 sequences, 11% to 15% found once. This specimen consisted of PBMCs from blood, obtained about 13 days after vaccination. These receptors came from a man aged 45-60 years who received an inactivated influenza vaccine.

In this sample, this clonotype turned up a few times. This rearrangement joins TRBV7-2 to TRBJ2-1, with 13 positions matching TRBD2. J gave up 15 bases and V 5 bases, and 13 bases lay outside the gene matches. This CDR3 comprises 15 residues. Germline loops: CDR1 SGHTA, CDR2 FQGNSA. The CDR3 DNA reads TGTGCCAGCAGCCCCACTAGCGGGAGGGCCTTAGTCCTGTTCTTC. Translation: CASSPTSGRALVLFF.

The rearrangement links TRBV5-1 to TRBJ2-1, with TRBD2 identical over 7 bases. The germline gives CDR1 SGHRS, CDR2 YFSETQ. J gave up 4 bases and V 0 bases, and 4 bases lay outside the gene matches. This CDR3 has 15 residues. The CDR3 reads CASSLEVSGYNEQFF. For the CDR3, the DNA is TGCGCCAGCAGCTTGGAAGTTAGCGGGTACAATGAGCAGTTCTTC.

This clonotype was counted ten times or more. The rearrangement uses TRBV25-1 and TRBJ2-3; D remains ambiguous. Germline V gene lookup returns CDR1 MGHDK and CDR2 SYGVNS. CDR3 length: 16 residues. V lost 1 base and J lost 2, with 13 bases in between. The CDR3 DNA sequence: TGTGCCAGCAGTGAATGGGATGAGGTGTTCACAGATACGCAGTATTTT. Translated: CASSEWDEVFTDTQYF.

V and J are TRBV28 and TRBJ2-7; possible D gene TRBD2, 6 bases. In germline, CDR1 is MDHEN, CDR2 SYDVKM. There are 15 residues in the CDR3. The V end lost 6 bases, the J end lost 3 bases, and 18 bases lay between the germline ends. CDR3 sequence: CASSSESGSRYEQYF. CDR3 sequence (DNA): TGTGCCAGCAGCTCCGAAAGCGGGTCCCGCTACGAGCAGTACTTC.

The rearrangement links TRBV12-3 or TRBV12-4 to TRBJ1-5; 10 bases align to TRBD1. The CDR3 sequence is 15 residues long. J gave up 7 bases and V 3 bases, and 6 bases lay outside the gene matches. The CDR3 region has the DNA TGTGCCAGCAGTTTCGGGACAGGGGCCACCCAGCCCCAGCATTTT. Its translation: CASSFGTGATQPQHF.

This sequence joins TRBV5-1 and TRBJ1-6; D gene ambiguous. Germline V gene data show CDR1 as SGHRS and CDR2 as YFSETQ. The CDR3 spans 16 residues. The ends were cut back, 0 bases at V and 8 bases at J, with 15 bases in the middle. As DNA, the CDR3 is TGCGCCAGCAGCTTGGACGGCGGCAGAGAGTATTCACCCCTCCACTTT. Translated, it gives CASSLDGGREYSPLHF.

This clonotype was observed once. This may be a read error, as it is one base from a much larger clone. The V and J genes are TRBV29-1 and TRBJ2-1; 10 nucleotides align to TRBD2. The germline V gene encodes CDR1 SQVTM and CDR2 ANQGSEA. The CDR3 is 13 amino acids. Written as DNA, the CDR3 is TGCAGCGTGAGGACTAGCGGATTAAATGAGCAGTGCTTC. As protein: CSVRTSGLNEQCF.

This clonotype was seen only a few times. The V gene is TRBV28, the J gene TRBJ2-7; possible D gene TRBD2, 6 bases. Germline-derived CDR1 and CDR2 are MDHEN and SYDVKM. Trimming removed 5 bases at V and 6 bases at J, with 8 bases between. The CDR3 sequence is 11 residues long. CDR3 nucleotides: TGTGCCAGCAGTACTAGCCGCGAGCAGTACTTC. It specifies CASSTSREQYF.

The CDR3 reads CAISDREYGYTF. For the CDR3, the DNA is TGTGCCATCAGTGACAGGGAGTATGGCTACACCTTC. The chain recombines TRBV10-3 with TRBJ1-2, with D possibly TRBD1 on 5 matching bases. Deletions cut 3 bases from V and 5 bases from J, with 7 bases between. This CDR3 is 12 amino acids long. The V gene's germline CDR1 is ENHRY and CDR2 SYGVKD.

This clonotype was picked up a small number of times. The CDR3, as DNA: TGTGCCAGCAGCTTATCTCGCCTGTCGGACACTGAAGCTTTCTTT. Amino acids: CASSLSRLSDTEAFF. V gene TRBV7-9 combines with J gene TRBJ1-1; D ambiguous. Germline CDR1 is SEHNR and CDR2 is FQNEAQ (reference sequence). This CDR3 contains 15 residues. V lost 2 bases and J lost 3, with 13 bases in between.